The present T cell receptor beta chain was sequenced within a study of shared clonotypes between healthy human individuals. Study-wide findings and caveats: Only a few donors were included, so the genetic and exposure-history diversity represented was limited. Depth of sequencing was expected to influence donor clonotype sharing.

Germline CDR1 reads MNHEY; CDR2 reads SVGAGI. The trim removed 3 bases at V and 1 base at J, leaving 5 bases unmatched. This CDR3 has 16 amino acids. In this sample, this clone turned up once. Its specificity is unknown. PCR replicates from unsorted PBMC used about 290 ng DNA, and this amount was approximately 30,000 T cell genomes. Ten immunoSEQ deep assay plates held the unsorted PBMC DNA. The table came from immunoSEQ multiplex PCR; TCRdb's copy has only in-frame clones and leaves some out. The repertoire holds 450,000 to 500,000 clones, with roughly 80% as singletons. The receptor comes from a woman aged 40 to 49 in good health. Some clones in this sample may be carry-over from other donors' samples. The J gene is TRBJ2-2, the V gene TRBV6-5; 7 bases map to TRBD1. Sequences were obtained from PBMCs. CDR3 in DNA: TGTGCCAGCAGTTATGACAGGGCGTTGAACACCGGGGAGCTGTTTTTT. Translated, it gives CASSYDRALNTGELFF.